This T cell receptor (beta chain) came from a study of cytomegalovirus exposure and HLA in healthy donors. Study-level background: Early on, a data release was issued that held roughly 80 million unique TCRs from HLA-typed donors.

The trim removed 4 bases at V and 9 bases at J, leaving 15 bases unmatched. This CDR3 is built from 15 residues. The germline CDR1 and CDR2 sequences are SGHRS and YFSETQ. Amplification used 60 Vbeta primers and 13 Jbeta primers. Assay: immunoSEQ multiplex PCR; the TCRdb copy retains only in-frame clones and omits some. The sample has 180,000 or so clones, roughly 79% seen once. Regarding the study as a whole: HLA allele associations emerged for about 16,000 TCR beta sequences in a later analysis, at 0.05 false discovery rate. TRBV6-2, TRBV6-3 and some other V segments were unresolvable in 87-base-pair reads.

Details on this clone: Its antigen is undetermined.

Sequenced: PBMCs. This receptor was taken from a man aged 35 to 55 in good health and CMV-seropositive. The rearrangement joins TRBV5-1 to TRBJ2-5; 7 nucleotides agree with TRBD1. This chain's CDR3 is CASSTGTAPGWPQYF. The CDR3 DNA reads TGCGCCAGCAGCACGGGGACAGCTCCTGGGTGGCCCCAGTACTTC.